These 29 T cell receptor beta chains came from one sample sequenced in a study of blood T cell repertoires in COVID-19. The table came from immunoSEQ multiplex PCR; TCRdb's copy has only in-frame clones and leaves some out. This sample has some 490,000 clones, with around 85% found just once. The sequencing sample was made of PBMCs or T cells enriched from blood (not recorded which). All receptors derive from a woman aged 55-69 years who had recovered from COVID-19.

The rearrangement links TRBV27 to TRBJ1-1; D not resolved. Per the germline V gene, CDR1 is MNHEY and CDR2 is SMNVEV (reference sequence). This CDR3 comprises 13 residues. V was trimmed by 6 bases and J by 4 bases, leaving 12 bases between them. The DNA for the CDR3 is TGTGCCAGCAGCACGACGACAAGCACTGAAGCTTTCTTT. Protein product: CASSTTTSTEAFF.

The V and J genes are TRBV28 and TRBJ1-2; 7 bases are a match to TRBD1. The CDR3 has 13 amino acids. V lost 4 bases to trimming and J lost 4 bases; unmatched junction nucleotides: 3. Germline lookup yields CDR1 MDHEN and CDR2 SYDVKM. The CDR3 reads CASSSGQLYGYTF. CDR3 sequence (DNA): TGTGCCAGCAGTTCGGGACAGCTCTATGGCTACACCTTC.

The chain carries TRBV19 and TRBJ2-7, with no clear D. The CDR3 runs 12 residues. V was clipped by 3 bases and J by 5 bases, with 8 bases between them. Germline CDR1 LNHDA, CDR2 SQIVND (reference sequence). The CDR3 region is CASSMSQNEQYF. In DNA, the CDR3 is TGTGCCAGTAGTATGAGTCAAAACGAGCAGTACTTC.

This chain connects TRBV4-1 to TRBJ1-6; 7 positions match TRBD1. Trimming cost V 0 bases and J 10 bases; bases outside gene matches: 6. The germline CDR1 and CDR2 sequences are MGHRA and YSYEKL. The CDR3 is 15 residues long. CDR3 residues: CASSQDRDRSSPLHF. DNA for the CDR3: TGCGCCAGCAGCCAAGATAGGGACAGAAGCTCACCCCTCCACTTT.

This chain joins TRBV18 and TRBJ2-2, with D possibly TRBD1 on 6 matching bases. V dropped 3 bases and J dropped 6 bases, with 11 bases sitting between them. CDR1 and CDR2 from the germline V gene are KGHSH and LQKENI. The CDR3 runs 14 residues. The CDR3 DNA reads as TGTGCCAGCTCACCTCCCACAGGGTCCGGGGAGCTGTTTTTT. It is translated as CASSPPTGSGELFF.

This chain links TRBV18 with TRBJ2-3; D not certain. This CDR3 spans 14 amino acids. Trimming stripped 1 base from V and 1 base from J, with 6 bases between. The germline CDR1 and CDR2 sequences are KGHSH and LQKENI. CDR3 bases: TGTGCCAGCTCACCACTGGCCCGCACAGATACGCAGTATTTT. It codes for CASSPLARTDTQYF.

The rearrangement joins TRBV5-1 to TRBJ1-2; D uncertain. V lost 0 bases to trimming and J lost 3 bases, with 6 bases between them. CDR1 and CDR2 from the germline V gene are SGHRS and YFSETQ. CDR3 size: 13 residues. The CDR3 region has the DNA TGCGCCAGCAGCTTGGGACATGACTATGGCTACACCTTC. As protein: CASSLGHDYGYTF.

The genes are TRBV20-1 and TRBJ2-5; 10 bases are shared with TRBD2. The CDR3 spans 15 residues. The germline V gene has CDR1 DFQATT and CDR2 SNEGSKA (reference sequence). Unmatched junction bases numbered 5, after V lost 3 bases and J lost 1 base. CDR3: CSASTSSGGQETQYF. The DNA for the CDR3 is TGCAGTGCTAGTACCTCTAGCGGGGGCCAAGAGACCCAGTACTTC.

The rearrangement joins TRBV4-2 to TRBJ1-2; 8 bases match TRBD1. The CDR3 has 16 amino acids. With V trimmed by 0 bases and J by 2 bases, 5 bases remained unmatched. In germline, CDR1 is LGHNA, CDR2 YNFKEQ. CDR3 DNA sequence: TGTGCCAGCAGCCAAGACCCCCAGGGGGCCAACTATGGCTACACCTTC. Amino acids: CASSQDPQGANYGYTF.

V usage is TRBV7-9 and J usage is TRBJ1-4, with 7 bases that match TRBD1. Trimming cost V 3 bases and J 0 bases; bases outside gene matches: 13. The CDR3 totals 19 residues. Germline V CDR1 and CDR2: SEHNR, FQNEAQ (reference sequence). The CDR3 sequence is CASSFRGLREVATNEKLFF. The CDR3 DNA follows: TGTGCCAGCAGCTTCAGGGGGTTGCGCGAAGTTGCAACTAATGAAAAACTGTTTTTT.

The chain uses TRBV6-5 and TRBJ1-1; D is ambiguous. The germline V gene has CDR1 MNHEY and CDR2 SVGAGI. Trimming removed 10 bases at V and 0 bases at J, with 12 bases between. The CDR3 spans 13 residues. The CDR3 protein is CATKVTVNTEAFF. CDR3 bases: TGTGCCACCAAGGTTACAGTGAACACTGAAGCTTTCTTT.

The chain employs TRBV2 and TRBJ1-5; possibly TRBD1 for D (5 bases). The CDR3 is 15 amino acids. Germline CDR1 and CDR2: SNHLY and FYNNEI. With 4 bases removed from V and 6 bases from J, the gap between germline ends came to 16 bases. In nucleotides, the CDR3 is TGTGCCAGCAGTGCCGAGCAGGGAAACACTCAGCCCCAGCATTTT. Its translation: CASSAEQGNTQPQHF.

V gene TRBV2 combines with J gene TRBJ1-5, with 7 bases that match TRBD1. Germline V lookup: CDR1 SNHLY, CDR2 FYNNEI. CDR3 size: 13 residues. Unmatched junction bases numbered 2, after V lost 6 bases and J lost 3 bases. This chain's CDR3 is CASRGTVNQPQHF. CDR3 DNA sequence: TGTGCCAGCAGGGGGACAGTCAATCAGCCCCAGCATTTT.

J is TRBJ1-4 and V is TRBV5-1, with D possibly matching TRBD1 (5 bases). Germline CDR1 is SGHRS and CDR2 is YFSETQ. V was shortened by 4 bases and J by 8 bases, with 21 bases between the two germline ends. There are 16 residues in the CDR3. CDR3 residues: CASSQSTGAVQEKLFF. In nucleotides, the CDR3 is TGCGCCAGCAGCCAGTCAACAGGTGCGGTTCAAGAAAAACTGTTTTTT. Full variable domain (outside the CDR3, taken from reference TRBV5-1 and TRBJ1-4): KAGVTQTPRYLIKTRGQQVTLSCSPISGHRSVSWYQQTPGQGLQFLFEYFSETQRNKGNFPGRFSGRQFSNSRSEMNVSTLELGDSALYLCASSQSTGAVQEKLFFGSGTQLSVL.

The rearrangement links TRBV10-3 to TRBJ2-1; D possibly corresponds to TRBD1 (6 bases). The CDR3 covers 13 residues. CDR1 ENHRY and CDR2 SYGVKD come from the germline V gene. V was pared by 0 bases and J by 9 bases, with 9 bases between. DNA of the CDR3: TGTGCCATCAGTGAGTCACAGGGAGCTGAGCAGTTCTTC. It specifies CAISESQGAEQFF.

J is TRBJ2-1 and V is TRBV24-1; 7 bases align to TRBD1. Germline trimming cut 3 bases from V and 6 bases from J; bases unmatched to any gene: 4. The germline CDR1 and CDR2 sequences are KGHDR and SFDVKD. The CDR3 runs to 14 residues. CDR3 residues: CATSDRQGTNEQFF. Written as DNA, the CDR3 is TGTGCCACCAGTGATCGACAGGGAACCAATGAGCAGTTCTTC.

The V and J genes are TRBV5-1 and TRBJ2-2; 7 nucleotides line up with TRBD2. The CDR3 has 16 residues. V shed 2 bases and J 1 base; nucleotides not matched to a gene: 5. Germline CDR1 is SGHRS and CDR2 is YFSETQ. The DNA for the CDR3 is TGCGCCAGCAGCTTTCGGGGGGACCAGAACACCGGGGAGCTGTTTTTT. This encodes CASSFRGDQNTGELFF.

The rearrangement joins TRBV19 to TRBJ1-5; 9 positions agree with TRBD1. Germline CDR1 reads LNHDA; CDR2 reads SQIVND (reference sequence). After removal of 1 base from V and 10 bases from J, the junction contained 8 bases not matched to a gene. This CDR3 region has 15 residues. CDR3 sequence reads: CASSIVGTGTVPQHF. In DNA, the CDR3 is TGTGCCAGTAGTATAGTTGGGACAGGGACTGTCCCCCAGCATTTT.

This rearrangement joins TRBV7-2 to TRBJ1-4; D is perhaps TRBD1 (6 bases). The CDR3 is 15 amino acids. Between the trimmed V and J ends, which lost 1 base and 8 bases, there was a span of 14 bases. CDR1 and CDR2 from the germline V gene are SGHTA and FQGNSA. DNA of the CDR3: TGTGCCAGCAGCTTAGGGCCAGGGGAGAGGGAAAAACTGTTTTTT. Protein sequence: CASSLGPGEREKLFF. Full variable domain (rest looked up from reference TRBV7-2 and TRBJ1-4): GAGVSQSPSNKVTEKGKDVELRCDPISGHTALYWYRQSLGQGLEFLIYFQGNSAPDKSGLPSDRFSAERTGGSVSTLTIQRTQQEDSAVYLCASSLGPGEREKLFFGSGTQLSVL.

This chain connects TRBV4-1 to TRBJ2-3; D possibly corresponds to TRBD2 (7 bases). The CDR3 has 18 amino acids. Between the trimmed V and J ends, which lost 0 bases and 1 base, there was a span of 17 bases. Germline CDR1 is MGHRA and CDR2 is YSYEKL. CDR3 sequence (DNA): TGCGCCAGCAGCCAAGATCCCCCTAGGGGGGGACGCACAGATACGCAGTATTTT. It codes for CASSQDPPRGGRTDTQYF.

V usage is TRBV19 and J usage is TRBJ2-3, with 8 bases aligning to TRBD2. From germline, CDR1 is LNHDA and CDR2 SQIVND (reference sequence). The CDR3 has 17 residues. J lost 1 base, V lost 8 bases, and 14 bases had no gene match. The CDR3 DNA is TGTGCCAGTGGCCGCGCGAGGCGGGGGGCAGGCACAGATACGCAGTATTTT. Translated, it gives CASGRARRGAGTDTQYF.

The rearrangement joins TRBV28 to TRBJ1-3, with a weak D call TRBD1 (5 bases). V lost 6 bases and J lost 1, with 13 bases in between. Germline V CDR1 and CDR2: MDHEN, SYDVKM. This CDR3 spans 15 amino acids. CDR3 nucleotides: TGTGCCAGCAGGGGGCCCTACCATTCTGGAAACACCATATATTTT. Translated: CASRGPYHSGNTIYF.

This clone has a handful of counts. The chain carries TRBV6-5 and TRBJ1-4; possibly TRBD1 for D (6 bases). This CDR3 spans 14 amino acids. V gave up 2 bases and J gave up 8 bases, with 12 bases separating them. CDR1 and CDR2 from the germline V gene are MNHEY and SVGAGI. CDR3 bases: TGTGCCAGCAGTTACAGGGGGTTTCGAGAAAAACTGTTTTTT. It yields the protein CASSYRGFREKLFF.

In its sample, this clone was seen once. The chain links TRBV5-1 to TRBJ2-2; the D gene is possibly TRBD2 (5 bases). Germline V lookup: CDR1 SGHRS, CDR2 YFSETQ. The V and J ends lost 4 bases and 3 bases respectively, with 22 bases between them. The CDR3 covers 18 residues. CDR3 sequence (DNA): TGCGCCAGCAGCCTTCTTGAGGTAGCGAGACAATACACCGGGGAGCTGTTTTTT. Translation gives CASSLLEVARQYTGELFF.

The CDR3 region has the DNA TGTGCCAGCAGTTCGACTGCTAGCACAGATACGCAGTATTTT. This encodes CASSSTASTDTQYF. V gene TRBV6-5 combines with J gene TRBJ2-3; D not resolved. Germline V lookup: CDR1 MNHEY, CDR2 SVGAGI. This CDR3 is built from 14 residues. V was trimmed by 4 bases and J by 0 bases, leaving 8 bases between them.

The chain employs TRBV5-1 and TRBJ1-5; possibly TRBD1 for D (6 bases). CDR1 is SGHRS and CDR2 is YFSETQ in the germline V gene. V lost 1 base to trimming and J lost 2 bases, with 10 bases between them. This CDR3 spans 15 amino acids. The CDR3, as DNA: TGCGCCAGCAGCTTGTGGCCAGGGGGCAATCAGCCCCAGCATTTT. Amino acids: CASSLWPGGNQPQHF.

This clone showed up just a few times. The chain carries TRBV27 and TRBJ2-2, with D possibly being TRBD2 (6 bases). Germline V gene sequence: CDR1 MNHEY, CDR2 SMNVEV (reference sequence). Trimming took 6 bases from V and 1 from J, leaving 6 bases between them. The CDR3 is 13 residues long. Here the CDR3 DNA reads TGTGCCAGCAGGGGGGGGAACACCGGGGAGCTGTTTTTT. This encodes CASRGGNTGELFF.

V usage is TRBV6-4 and J usage is TRBJ2-3; no clear D. Germline V gives CDR1 MRHNA, CDR2 SNTAGT. The CDR3 is 16 residues long. Trimming stripped 0 bases from V and 0 bases from J, with 10 bases between. As DNA, the CDR3 is TGTGCCAGCAGTGACTCCCCACTTGCTAGCACAGATACGCAGTATTTT. It yields the protein CASSDSPLASTDTQYF.

The chain joins TRBV27 to TRBJ2-7; possibly TRBD2 for D (7 bases). Germline V gene lookup returns CDR1 MNHEY and CDR2 SMNVEV (reference sequence). V lost 5 bases to trimming and J lost 2 bases, with 16 bases between them. CDR3 length: 15 amino acids. The CDR3 sequence is CASSPRGAPPYEQYF. In DNA form, the CDR3 reads TGTGCCAGCAGTCCTCGGGGGGCGCCTCCCTACGAGCAGTACTTC.